The 19 T cell receptor beta chains reported below all come from one sample, sequenced in a study of somatic mutations in cytotoxic T cells in rheumatoid arthritis. TCRdb keeps only in-frame clones here, not all; method: immunoSEQ multiplex PCR. The data show 10,000 or so clones, 60% to 80% seen once. Sequencing input: CD8+ T cells sorted from blood. Receptor source: an adult with rheumatoid arthritis.

The chain uses TRBV30 and TRBJ2-3; D may be TRBD1 (5 bases). The V end lost 6 bases, the J end lost 2 bases, and 12 bases lay between the germline ends. This CDR3 spans 13 amino acids. CDR1 and CDR2 (germline): GTSNPN, SVGIG (reference sequence). This CDR3 is CACHDSATDTQYF. CDR3 in DNA: TGTGCCTGCCACGACAGTGCCACAGATACGCAGTATTTT.

V gene TRBV7-2 combines with J gene TRBJ2-1; D not certain. The CDR3 covers 13 residues. Trimming left V 2 bases short and J 8 bases short, with 10 bases between. In germline, CDR1 is SGHTA, CDR2 FQGNSA. The CDR3 protein is CASSLNLWDEQFF. The CDR3 DNA is TGTGCCAGCAGCTTAAATCTTTGGGATGAGCAGTTCTTC.

The chain recombines TRBV5-4 with TRBJ2-5; 9 positions agree with TRBD2. Germline CDR1 and CDR2: SGHNT and YYREEE (reference sequence). This CDR3 spans 14 amino acids. V lost 4 bases, J lost 5 bases, and 6 bases stayed unmatched. CDR3 in amino acids: CASSGRGLAETQYF. The CDR3 DNA sequence: TGTGCCAGCAGCGGCAGAGGACTAGCGGAGACCCAGTACTTC.

This clone was detected only once. The V gene is TRBV5-4, the J gene TRBJ2-3; D possibly matches TRBD1 or TRBD2 (6 bases each). The CDR3 spans 15 residues. V gave up 0 bases and J gave up 5 bases, with 13 bases separating them. From germline, CDR1 is SGHNT and CDR2 YYREEE (reference sequence). The CDR3 nucleotides read TGTGCCAGCAGCTTGGACCGAAAGGGGGGAGATACGCAGTATTTT. Protein: CASSLDRKGGDTQYF.

This rearrangement joins TRBV7-9 to TRBJ1-2; 8 nucleotides line up with TRBD1. The CDR3 runs to 19 residues. V trimming: 5 bases; J trimming: 4 bases; junction bases outside the gene matches: 21. Looked up from germline, CDR1 is SEHNR and CDR2 is FQNEAQ (reference sequence). The CDR3 sequence is CASSPPPADRGKDRYGYTF. For the CDR3, the DNA is TGTGCCAGCAGCCCACCCCCCGCCGACAGGGGTAAGGATCGCTATGGCTACACCTTC.

The chain joins TRBV27 to TRBJ2-1; unclear D gene. CDR3 size: 15 residues. V lost 6 bases to trimming and J lost 0 bases, with 12 bases between them. CDR1 MNHEY and CDR2 SMNVEV come from the germline V gene (reference sequence). The CDR3 loop is CASSLSESSYNEQFF. CDR3 coding DNA: TGTGCCAGCAGCCTCAGCGAGAGCTCCTACAATGAGCAGTTCTTC.

The chain couples TRBV5-1 to TRBJ2-3, with D tentatively TRBD2 (6 bases). The V gene's germline CDR1 is SGHRS and CDR2 YFSETQ. The CDR3 contains 15 residues. V was pared by 0 bases and J by 0 bases, with 8 bases between. CDR3 DNA sequence: TGCGCCAGCAGCTTGGACGGGGGTAGCACAGATACGCAGTATTTT. It is translated as CASSLDGGSTDTQYF.

This clone was recorded a few times. The CDR3, as DNA: TGTGCCAGCAGCTCTATCTGGGCCCAAGAGACCCAGTACTTC. As protein: CASSSIWAQETQYF. The V call is TRBV11-2, the J call TRBJ2-5, with unresolved D. The germline V and J ends were trimmed by 4 bases and 1 base, with 10 bases remaining between them. The CDR3 is 14 amino acids. Germline-derived CDR1 and CDR2 are SGHAT and FQNNGV.

The V and J genes are TRBV4-1 and TRBJ2-2, with TRBD2 as a possible D gene (5 bases). There are 13 residues in the CDR3. V was shortened by 4 bases and J by 4 bases, with 7 bases between the two germline ends. CDR1 is MGHRA and CDR2 is YSYEKL in the germline V gene. The CDR3 spells CASSLEVTGELFF. DNA for the CDR3: TGCGCCAGCAGCCTGGAGGTCACCGGGGAGCTGTTTTTT.

The chain recombines TRBV4-2 with TRBJ1-1; D might be TRBD1 (5 bases). The germline V gene has CDR1 LGHNA and CDR2 YNFKEQ. Trimming took 1 base from V and 3 from J, leaving 6 bases between them. This CDR3 comprises 13 residues. Written as DNA, the CDR3 is TGTGCCAGCAGCCAAGTCAGGGACACTGAAGCTTTCTTT. Translation: CASSQVRDTEAFF.

V usage is TRBV6-6 and J usage is TRBJ1-1; D is ambiguous. The CDR3 has 14 residues. CDR1 MNHNY and CDR2 SVGAGI come from the germline V gene (reference sequence). V was pared by 0 bases and J by 1 base, with 6 bases between. CDR3 residues: CASSYSKGNTEAFF. DNA for the CDR3: TGTGCCAGCAGTTACTCAAAGGGGAACACTGAAGCTTTCTTT.

The chain has TRBV15 and TRBJ2-7; D unclear. CDR1 is LNHNV, CDR2 YYDKDF, per germline (reference sequence). There are 16 residues in the CDR3. The V end was cut by 0 bases, the J end by 0 bases, with 12 bases between. The chain's CDR3 is CATSRDPAGRSYEQYF. The CDR3 DNA sequence: TGTGCCACCAGCAGAGATCCGGCAGGACGCTCCTACGAGCAGTACTTC.

This clone turned up a few times. The chain uses TRBV6-4 and TRBJ2-3, with 9 nucleotides matching TRBD2. Germline lookup yields CDR1 MRHNA and CDR2 SNTAGT. The trim removed 2 bases at V and 4 bases at J, leaving 7 bases unmatched. The CDR3 is 16 amino acids. CDR3 region: CASSDGAGGPADTQYF. The DNA of the CDR3 is TGTGCCAGCAGTGACGGGGCGGGGGGGCCGGCAGATACGCAGTATTTT.

This clone was counted only a few times. The chain carries TRBV2 and TRBJ2-2; 12 bases map to TRBD2. V was pared by 6 bases and J by 0 bases, with 17 bases of the junction left unmatched. CDR3 length equals 21 residues. Germline CDR1 and CDR2: SNHLY and FYNNEI. CDR3 nucleotides: TGTGCCAGCAGAGAGGTCCCGGGACTAGCGGGCGCATCCTCGAACACCGGGGAGCTGTTTTTT. Encoded protein: CASREVPGLAGASSNTGELFF. Full variable domain (missing parts from reference TRBV2 and TRBJ2-2): EPEVTQTPSHQVTQMGQEVILRCVPISNHLYFYWYRQILGQKVEFLVSFYNNEISEKSEIFDDQFSVERPDGSNFTLKIRSTKLEDSAMYFCASREVPGLAGASSNTGELFFGEGSRLTVL.

The V and J genes are TRBV13 and TRBJ2-1; 7 bases match TRBD1. This CDR3 comprises 14 residues. J lost 0 bases, V lost 7 bases, and 3 bases had no gene match. Germline V CDR1 and CDR2: PRHDT, FYEKMQ (reference sequence). This CDR3 is CASNPGGSYNEQFF. In nucleotides, the CDR3 is TGTGCCAGCAACCCAGGGGGCTCCTACAATGAGCAGTTCTTC.

J is TRBJ2-7 and V is TRBV30; no clear D gene. The CDR3 covers 14 residues. The V end was cut by 1 base, the J end by 4 bases, with 14 bases between. Germline-derived CDR1 and CDR2 are GTSNPN and SVGIG (reference sequence). The CDR3 reads CAWSEALMVYEQYF. For the CDR3, the DNA is TGTGCCTGGAGTGAAGCACTAATGGTTTACGAGCAGTACTTC.

This sequence joins TRBV27 and TRBJ1-1; no clear D. This CDR3 spans 14 amino acids. CDR1 is MNHEY and CDR2 is SMNVEV in the germline V gene (reference sequence). V was shortened by 0 bases and J by 2 bases, with 7 bases between the two germline ends. The CDR3 nucleotides read TGTGCCAGCAGTTTATCCCCAGGAAACACTGAAGCTTTCTTT. Protein: CASSLSPGNTEAFF.

The genes are TRBV11-2 and TRBJ2-7, with D tentatively TRBD2 (5 bases). The CDR3 contains 12 residues. The germline gives CDR1 SGHAT, CDR2 FQNNGV. The V end was cut by 0 bases, the J end by 6 bases, with 6 bases between. CDR3 nucleotide sequence: TGTGCCAGCAGCTTAGATGCGGGCGAGCAGTACTTC. This gives the protein CASSLDAGEQYF.

The chain joins TRBV19 to TRBJ2-1; D unresolved. The CDR3 runs 12 residues. Trimming took off 3 bases at V and 6 bases at J, with 6 bases between the two ends. The germline V gene encodes CDR1 LNHDA and CDR2 SQIVND (reference sequence). DNA for the CDR3: TGTGCCAGTAGTATTTTTATCAATGAGCAGTTCTTC. Encoded protein: CASSIFINEQFF.